This T cell receptor beta chain was sequenced for a study of response to subunit inactivated influenza vaccine. Study-wide points: Authors suggested that a seasonal influenza vaccination recruits few new T cells each time.

TCRdb ran MiXCR on the RT-PCR reads and lists one entry per CDR3 protein. The sample consists of approximately 570,000 distinct CDR3 sequences, about 8% of them appearing once. This clonotype was detected ten times or more. Its antigen is currently unknown. The clonotype was recovered from a man in his fifties or sixties who received an inactivated influenza vaccine. Sequences were derived from PBMCs from blood, sampled less than 30 months after vaccination.

The chain's CDR3 is CASSPNGTAPEAFF. CDR3 DNA sequence: TGTGCCAGCTCACCAAACGGGACAGCCCCTGAAGCTTTCTTT. The chain is built from TRBV18 and TRBJ1-1; 7 positions match TRBD1. This CDR3 comprises 14 residues. Trimming at V came to 2 bases and at J to 6 bases, leaving 6 bases not matched to a gene. Germline lookup yields CDR1 KGHSH and CDR2 LQKENI.